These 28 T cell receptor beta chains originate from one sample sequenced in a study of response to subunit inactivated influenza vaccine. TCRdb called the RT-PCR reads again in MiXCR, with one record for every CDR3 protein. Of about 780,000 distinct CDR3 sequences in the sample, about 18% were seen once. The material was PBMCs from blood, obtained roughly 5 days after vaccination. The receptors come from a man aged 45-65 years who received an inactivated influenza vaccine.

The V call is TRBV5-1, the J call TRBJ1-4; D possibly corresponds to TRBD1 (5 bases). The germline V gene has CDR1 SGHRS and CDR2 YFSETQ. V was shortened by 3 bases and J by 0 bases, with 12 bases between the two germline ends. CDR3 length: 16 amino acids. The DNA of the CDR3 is TGCGCCAGCAGCTGGGGACGCAGTGCAACTAATGAAAAACTGTTTTTT. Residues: CASSWGRSATNEKLFF. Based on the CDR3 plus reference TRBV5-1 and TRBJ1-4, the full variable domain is KAGVTQTPRYLIKTRGQQVTLSCSPISGHRSVSWYQQTPGQGLQFLFEYFSETQRNKGNFPGRFSGRQFSNSRSEMNVSTLELGDSALYLCASSWGRSATNEKLFFGSGTQLSVL.

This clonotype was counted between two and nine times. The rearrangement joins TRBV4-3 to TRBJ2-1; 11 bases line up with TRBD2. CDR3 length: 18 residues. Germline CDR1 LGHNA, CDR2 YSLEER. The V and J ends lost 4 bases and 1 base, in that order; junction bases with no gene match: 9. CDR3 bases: TGCGCCAGCAGCCGAACCCGCGGACTAGCGGGTTCCTACAATGAGCAGTTCTTC. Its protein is CASSRTRGLAGSYNEQFF.

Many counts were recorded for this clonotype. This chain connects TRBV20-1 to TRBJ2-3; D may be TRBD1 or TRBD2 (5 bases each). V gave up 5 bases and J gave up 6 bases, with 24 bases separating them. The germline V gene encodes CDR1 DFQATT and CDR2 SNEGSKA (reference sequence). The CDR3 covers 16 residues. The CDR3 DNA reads TGCAGTGCTCCGACGACGGTGTGGGGGTTGGGGGATACGCAGTATTTT. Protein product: CSAPTTVWGLGDTQYF.

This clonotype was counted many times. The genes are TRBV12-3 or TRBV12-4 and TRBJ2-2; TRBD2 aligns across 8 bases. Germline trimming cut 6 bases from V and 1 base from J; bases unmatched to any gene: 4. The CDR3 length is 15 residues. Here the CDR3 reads CASRRSGGNTGELFF. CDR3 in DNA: TGTGCCAGCAGAAGAAGCGGGGGGAACACCGGGGAGCTGTTTTTT.

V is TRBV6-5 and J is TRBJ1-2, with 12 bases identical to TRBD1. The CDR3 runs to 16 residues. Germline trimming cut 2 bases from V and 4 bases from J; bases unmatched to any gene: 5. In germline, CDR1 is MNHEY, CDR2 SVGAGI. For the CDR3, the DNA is TGTGCCAGCAGTTACGGAGGGACAGGGGGCGTCTATGGCTACACCTTC. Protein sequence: CASSYGGTGGVYGYTF.

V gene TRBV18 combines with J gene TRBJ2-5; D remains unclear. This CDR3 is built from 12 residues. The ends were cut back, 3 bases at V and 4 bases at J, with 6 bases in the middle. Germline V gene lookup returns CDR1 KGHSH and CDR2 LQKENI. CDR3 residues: CASSPKAETQYF. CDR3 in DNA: TGTGCCAGCTCACCGAAAGCAGAGACCCAGTACTTC.

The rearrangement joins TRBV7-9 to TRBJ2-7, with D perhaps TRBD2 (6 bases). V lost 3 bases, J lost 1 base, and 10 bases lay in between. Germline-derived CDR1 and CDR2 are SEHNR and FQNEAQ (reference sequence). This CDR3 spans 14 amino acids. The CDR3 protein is CASSFEGTSYEQYF. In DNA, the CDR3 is TGTGCCAGCAGCTTTGAAGGGACTTCCTACGAGCAGTACTTC.

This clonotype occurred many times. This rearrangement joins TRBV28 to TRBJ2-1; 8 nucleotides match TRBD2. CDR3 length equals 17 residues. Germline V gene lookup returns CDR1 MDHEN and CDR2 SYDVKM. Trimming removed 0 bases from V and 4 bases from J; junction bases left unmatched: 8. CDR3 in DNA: TGTGCCAGCAGTTTATGGGGAGGACTAGCTGATTACAATGAGCAGTTCTTC. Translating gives CASSLWGGLADYNEQFF.

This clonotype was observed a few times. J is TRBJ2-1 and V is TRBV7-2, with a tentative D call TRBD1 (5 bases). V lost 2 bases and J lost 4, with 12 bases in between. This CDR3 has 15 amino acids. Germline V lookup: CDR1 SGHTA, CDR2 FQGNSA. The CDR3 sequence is CASSLIQGSYNEQFF. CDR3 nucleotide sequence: TGTGCCAGCAGCTTAATCCAGGGTAGTTACAATGAGCAGTTCTTC.

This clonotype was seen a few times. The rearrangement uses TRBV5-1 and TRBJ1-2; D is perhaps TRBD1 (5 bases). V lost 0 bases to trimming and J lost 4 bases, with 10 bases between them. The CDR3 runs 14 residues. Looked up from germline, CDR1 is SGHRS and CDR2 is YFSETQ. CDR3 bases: TGCGCCAGCAGCTTGGGGGACCCGCTCTATGGCTACACCTTC. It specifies CASSLGDPLYGYTF.

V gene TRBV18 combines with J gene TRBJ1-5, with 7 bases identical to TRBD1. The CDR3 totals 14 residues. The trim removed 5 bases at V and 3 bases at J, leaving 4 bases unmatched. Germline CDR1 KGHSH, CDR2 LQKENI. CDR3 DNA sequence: TGTGCCAGCTCATCGGGACAGTTCAATCAGCCCCAGCATTTT. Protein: CASSSGQFNQPQHF.

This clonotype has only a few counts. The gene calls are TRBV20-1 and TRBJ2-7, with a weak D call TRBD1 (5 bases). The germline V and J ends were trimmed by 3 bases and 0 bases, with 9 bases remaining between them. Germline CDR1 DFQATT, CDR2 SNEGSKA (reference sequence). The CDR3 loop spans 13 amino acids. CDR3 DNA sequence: TGCAGTGCTAGGGTAGACAGCTCCTACGAGCAGTACTTC. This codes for CSARVDSSYEQYF.

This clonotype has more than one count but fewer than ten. The CDR3 sequence: CASSFPQGSGTKSSYEQYF. The CDR3, as DNA: TGTGCCAGCAGTTTCCCCCAAGGGTCCGGGACAAAGAGCTCCTACGAGCAGTACTTC. V is TRBV28 and J is TRBJ2-7, with TRBD1 as a possible D gene (6 bases). V was cut by 3 bases and J by 0 bases, with 24 bases left in between. CDR3 size: 19 residues. Germline V gives CDR1 MDHEN, CDR2 SYDVKM.

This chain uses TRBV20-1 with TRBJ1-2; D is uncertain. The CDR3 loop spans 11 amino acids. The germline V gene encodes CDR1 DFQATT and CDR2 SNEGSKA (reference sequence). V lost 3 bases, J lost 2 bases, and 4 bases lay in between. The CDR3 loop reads CSASYNYGYTF. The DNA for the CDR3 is TGCAGTGCTAGTTACAACTATGGCTACACCTTC.

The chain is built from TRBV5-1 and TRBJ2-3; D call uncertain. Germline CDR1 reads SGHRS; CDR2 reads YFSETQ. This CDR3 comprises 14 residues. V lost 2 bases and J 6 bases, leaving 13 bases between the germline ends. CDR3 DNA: TGCGCCAGCAGCTTATACGGACGATTCGATACGCAGTATTTT. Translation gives CASSLYGRFDTQYF.

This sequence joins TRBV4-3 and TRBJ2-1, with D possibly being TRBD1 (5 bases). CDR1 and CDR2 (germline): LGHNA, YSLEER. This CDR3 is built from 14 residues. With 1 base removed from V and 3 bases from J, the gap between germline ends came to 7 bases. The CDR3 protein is CASSQGQFYNEQFF. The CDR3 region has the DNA TGCGCCAGCAGCCAAGGACAGTTCTACAATGAGCAGTTCTTC.

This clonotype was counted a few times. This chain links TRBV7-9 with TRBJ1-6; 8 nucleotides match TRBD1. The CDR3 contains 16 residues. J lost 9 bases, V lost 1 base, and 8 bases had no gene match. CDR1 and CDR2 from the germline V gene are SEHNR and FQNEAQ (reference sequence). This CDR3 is CASSLVSGTGRSPLHF. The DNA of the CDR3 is TGTGCCAGCAGCTTAGTGTCTGGGACAGGCCGTTCACCCCTCCACTTT.

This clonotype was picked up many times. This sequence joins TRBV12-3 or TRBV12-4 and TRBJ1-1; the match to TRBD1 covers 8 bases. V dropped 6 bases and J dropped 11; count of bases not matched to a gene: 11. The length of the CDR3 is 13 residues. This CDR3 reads CASSPRDRRHAFF. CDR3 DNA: TGTGCCAGCAGCCCTCGGGACAGGAGGCATGCTTTCTTT.

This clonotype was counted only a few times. The CDR3 DNA is TGTGCCAGCAGCCAAGATTTATCTGGGTTAACTGAAGCTTTCTTT. Translated: CASSQDLSGLTEAFF. The V gene is TRBV4-2, the J gene TRBJ1-1; D uncertain. V was shortened by 0 bases and J by 5 bases, with 13 bases between the two germline ends. CDR1 and CDR2 from the germline V gene are LGHNA and YNFKEQ. The CDR3 has 15 amino acids.

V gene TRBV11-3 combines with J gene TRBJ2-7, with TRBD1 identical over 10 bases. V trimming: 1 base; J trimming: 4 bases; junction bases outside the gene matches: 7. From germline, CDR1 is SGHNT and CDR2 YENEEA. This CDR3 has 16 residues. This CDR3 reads CASSLVRQGAGYEQYF. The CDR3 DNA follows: TGTGCCAGCAGCTTAGTAAGACAGGGGGCAGGATACGAGCAGTACTTC. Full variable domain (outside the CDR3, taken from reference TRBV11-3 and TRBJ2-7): EAGVVQSPRYKIIEKKQPVAFWCNPISGHNTLYWYLQNLGQGPELLIRYENEEAVDDSQLPKDRFSAERLKGVDSTLKIQPAELGDSAVYLCASSLVRQGAGYEQYFGPGTRLTVT.

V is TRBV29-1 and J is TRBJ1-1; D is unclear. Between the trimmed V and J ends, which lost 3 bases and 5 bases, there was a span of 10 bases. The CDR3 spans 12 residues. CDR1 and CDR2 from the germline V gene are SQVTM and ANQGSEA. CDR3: CSVDDGHTEAFF. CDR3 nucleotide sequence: TGCAGCGTTGACGACGGGCATACTGAAGCTTTCTTT.

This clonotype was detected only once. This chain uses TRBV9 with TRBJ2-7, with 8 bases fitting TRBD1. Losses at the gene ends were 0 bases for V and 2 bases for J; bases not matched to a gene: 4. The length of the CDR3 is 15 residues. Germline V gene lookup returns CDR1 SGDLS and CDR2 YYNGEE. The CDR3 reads CASSVGTGNTYEQYF. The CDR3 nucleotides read TGTGCCAGCAGCGTAGGGACAGGGAATACCTACGAGCAGTACTTC.

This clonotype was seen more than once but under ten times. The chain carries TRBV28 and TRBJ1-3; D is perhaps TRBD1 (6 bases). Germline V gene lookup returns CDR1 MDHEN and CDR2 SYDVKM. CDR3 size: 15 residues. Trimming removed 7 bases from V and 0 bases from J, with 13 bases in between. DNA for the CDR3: TGTGCCAGCATTACCGGGGGCGCCTCTGGAAACACCATATATTTT. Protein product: CASITGGASGNTIYF.

CDR3 nucleotides: TGCGCCAGCAGCCAATCGGCCGGGAGGCTCACAGATACGCAGTATTTT. It encodes CASSQSAGRLTDTQYF. This chain uses TRBV4-3 with TRBJ2-3, with 7 bases identical to TRBD2. CDR1 is LGHNA and CDR2 is YSLEER in the germline V gene. Trimming cost V 2 bases and J 2 bases; bases outside gene matches: 7. The length of the CDR3 is 16 residues.

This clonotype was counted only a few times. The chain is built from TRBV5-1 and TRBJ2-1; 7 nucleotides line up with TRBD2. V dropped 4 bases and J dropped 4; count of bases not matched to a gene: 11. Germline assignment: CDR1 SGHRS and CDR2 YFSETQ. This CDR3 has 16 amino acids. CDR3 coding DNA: TGCGCCAGCAGCCGCGAGGCTAGCGGAGTGTACAATGAGCAGTTCTTC. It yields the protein CASSREASGVYNEQFF.

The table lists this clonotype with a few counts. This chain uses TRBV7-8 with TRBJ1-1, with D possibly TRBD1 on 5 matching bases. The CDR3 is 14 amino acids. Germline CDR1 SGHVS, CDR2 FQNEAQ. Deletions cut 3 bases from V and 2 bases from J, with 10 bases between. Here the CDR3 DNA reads TGTGCCAGCAGCTTGGGACTTACAAACACTGAAGCTTTCTTT. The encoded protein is CASSLGLTNTEAFF.

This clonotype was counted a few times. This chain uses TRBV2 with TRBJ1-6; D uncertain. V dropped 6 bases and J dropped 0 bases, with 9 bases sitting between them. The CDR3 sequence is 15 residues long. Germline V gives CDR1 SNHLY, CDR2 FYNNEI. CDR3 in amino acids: CASRGPSSYNSPLHF. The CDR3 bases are TGTGCCAGCAGAGGACCCAGCTCCTATAATTCACCCCTCCACTTT.

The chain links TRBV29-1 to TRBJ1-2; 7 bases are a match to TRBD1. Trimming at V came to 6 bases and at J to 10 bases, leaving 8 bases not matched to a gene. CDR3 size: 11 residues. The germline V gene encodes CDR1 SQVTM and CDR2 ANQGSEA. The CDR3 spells CSVETGLVYTF. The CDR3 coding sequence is TGCAGCGTGGAGACAGGGTTAGTCTACACCTTC.